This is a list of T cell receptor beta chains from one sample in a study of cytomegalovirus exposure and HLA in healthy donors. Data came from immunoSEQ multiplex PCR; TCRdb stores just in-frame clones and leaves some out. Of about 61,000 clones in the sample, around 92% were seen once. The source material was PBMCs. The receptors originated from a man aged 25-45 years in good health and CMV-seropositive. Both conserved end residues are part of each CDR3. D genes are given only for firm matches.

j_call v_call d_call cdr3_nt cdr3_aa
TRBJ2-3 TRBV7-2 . TGTGCCAGCAGCCAGGGGCCGGGACGGAACACAGATACGCAGTATTTT CASSQGPGRNTDTQYF
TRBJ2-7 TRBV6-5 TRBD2 TGTGCCAGCAGTTACTCCCGCAGGGAGGGCTACGAGCAGTACTTC CASSYSRREGYEQYF
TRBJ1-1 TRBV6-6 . TGTGCCAGCAGCTCTCGACAGTTTGAAGCTTTCTTT CASSSRQFEAFF
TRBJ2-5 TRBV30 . TGTGCCTGGAGTGGGGGGGGCTCAGGCGGGGAGACCCAGTACTTC CAWSGGGSGGETQYF
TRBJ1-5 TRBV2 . TGTGCCAGCAGTGGATGGGGGGGAGGCGGCAATCAGCCCCAGCATTTT CASSGWGGGGNQPQHF
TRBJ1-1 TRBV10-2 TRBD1 TGCGCCAGCAGTCCTCGACAGGGGGCATACACTGAAGCTTTCTTT CASSPRQGAYTEAFF
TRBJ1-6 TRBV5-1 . TGCGCCAGCAGCTTGGTCGCAGGGTCTAATTCACCCCTCCACTTT CASSLVAGSNSPLHF
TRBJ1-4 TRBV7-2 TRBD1 TGTGCCAGCAGCTCGACAGGGAGAACTGAAAAACTGTTTTTT CASSSTGRTEKLFF
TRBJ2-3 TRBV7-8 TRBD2 TGTGCCAGCACCCTAGGGAGGGGCAGGGATACGCAGTATTTT CASTLGRGRDTQYF
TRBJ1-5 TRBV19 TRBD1 TGTGCCAGTAGTCCACAAGGACAGGGATATAGCAATCAGCCCCAGCATTTT CASSPQGQGYSNQPQHF
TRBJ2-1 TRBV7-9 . TGTGCCAGCAGCTTAGAGGGGGACCGAGGTGAGAATGAGCAGTTCTTC CASSLEGDRGENEQFF